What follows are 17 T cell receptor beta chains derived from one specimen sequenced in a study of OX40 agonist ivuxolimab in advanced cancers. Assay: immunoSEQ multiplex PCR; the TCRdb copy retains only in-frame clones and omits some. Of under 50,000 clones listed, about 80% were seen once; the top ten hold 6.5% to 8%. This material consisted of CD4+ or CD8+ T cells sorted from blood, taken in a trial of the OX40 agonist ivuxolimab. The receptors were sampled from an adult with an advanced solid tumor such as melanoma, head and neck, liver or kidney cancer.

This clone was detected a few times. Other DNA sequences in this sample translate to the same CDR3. The CDR3 region has the DNA TGCGCCAGCAGGGCTCGGGAAAACACTGAAGCTTTCTTT. This encodes CASRARENTEAFF. V and J are TRBV10-1 and TRBJ1-1, with no clear D. V gave up 6 bases and J gave up 2 bases, with 10 bases separating them. Germline CDR1 WNHNN, CDR2 SYGVQD (reference sequence). The CDR3 is 13 amino acids.

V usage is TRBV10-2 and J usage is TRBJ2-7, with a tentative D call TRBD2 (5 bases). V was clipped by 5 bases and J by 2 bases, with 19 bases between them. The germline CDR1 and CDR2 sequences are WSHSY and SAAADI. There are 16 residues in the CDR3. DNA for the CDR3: TGCGCCAGCAGTTACGACATCAACACGGGGACCTACGAGCAGTACTTC. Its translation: CASSYDINTGTYEQYF.

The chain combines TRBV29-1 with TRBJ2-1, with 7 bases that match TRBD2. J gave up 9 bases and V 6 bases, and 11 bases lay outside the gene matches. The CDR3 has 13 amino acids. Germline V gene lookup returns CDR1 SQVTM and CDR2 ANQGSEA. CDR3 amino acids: CSVAPPREGEQFF. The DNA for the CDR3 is TGCAGCGTCGCCCCCCCTAGGGAGGGTGAGCAGTTCTTC.

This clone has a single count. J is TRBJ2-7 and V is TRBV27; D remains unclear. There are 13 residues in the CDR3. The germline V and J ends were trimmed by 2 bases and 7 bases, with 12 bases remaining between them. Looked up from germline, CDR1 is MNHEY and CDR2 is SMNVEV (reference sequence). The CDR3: CASSLTLLREQYF. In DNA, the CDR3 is TGTGCCAGCAGTTTAACCCTTTTGCGGGAGCAGTACTTC.

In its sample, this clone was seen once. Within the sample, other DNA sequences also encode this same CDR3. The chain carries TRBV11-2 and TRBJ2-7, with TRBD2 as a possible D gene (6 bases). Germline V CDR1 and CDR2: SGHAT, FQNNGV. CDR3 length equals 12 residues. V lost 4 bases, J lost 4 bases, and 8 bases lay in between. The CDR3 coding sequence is TGTGCCAGCAGCTCTGCGGGATACGAGCAGTACTTC. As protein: CASSSAGYEQYF. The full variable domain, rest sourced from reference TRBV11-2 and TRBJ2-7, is EAGVAQSPRYKIIEKRQSVAFWCNPISGHATLYWYQQILGQGPKLLIQFQNNGVVDDSQLPKDRFSAERLKGVDSTLKIQPAKLEDSAVYLCASSSAGYEQYFGPGTRLTVT.

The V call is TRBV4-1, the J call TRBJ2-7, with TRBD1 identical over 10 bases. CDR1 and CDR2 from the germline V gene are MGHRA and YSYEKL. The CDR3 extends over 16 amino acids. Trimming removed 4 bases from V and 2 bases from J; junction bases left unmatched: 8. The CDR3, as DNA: TGCGCCAGCAGCCGAGCCGGGACAGGGGTCACCTACGAGCAGTACTTC. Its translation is CASSRAGTGVTYEQYF.

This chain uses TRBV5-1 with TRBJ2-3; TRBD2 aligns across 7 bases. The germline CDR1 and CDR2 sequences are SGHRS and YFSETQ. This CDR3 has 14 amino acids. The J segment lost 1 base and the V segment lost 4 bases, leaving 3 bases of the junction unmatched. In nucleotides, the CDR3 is TGCGCCAGCAGCGGGGAGGGCGGCACAGATACGCAGTATTTT. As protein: CASSGEGGTDTQYF. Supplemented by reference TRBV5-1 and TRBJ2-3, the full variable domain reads KAGVTQTPRYLIKTRGQQVTLSCSPISGHRSVSWYQQTPGQGLQFLFEYFSETQRNKGNFPGRFSGRQFSNSRSEMNVSTLELGDSALYLCASSGEGGTDTQYFGPGTRLTVL.

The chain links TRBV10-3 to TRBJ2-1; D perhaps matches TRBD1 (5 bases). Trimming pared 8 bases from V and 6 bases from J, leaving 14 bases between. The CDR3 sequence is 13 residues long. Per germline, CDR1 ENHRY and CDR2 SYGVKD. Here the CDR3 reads CAIVAGQGNEQFF. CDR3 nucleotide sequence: TGTGCCATCGTCGCAGGGCAAGGCAATGAGCAGTTCTTC.

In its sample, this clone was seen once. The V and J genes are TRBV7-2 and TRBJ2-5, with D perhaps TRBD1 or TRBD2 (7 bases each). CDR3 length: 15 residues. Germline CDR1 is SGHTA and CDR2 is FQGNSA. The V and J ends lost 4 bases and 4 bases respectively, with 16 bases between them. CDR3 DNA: TGTGCCAGCAGCTCAAGCGGGGCAGGGGGAGAGACCCAGTACTTC. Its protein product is CASSSSGAGGETQYF. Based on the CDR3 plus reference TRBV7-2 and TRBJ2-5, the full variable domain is GAGVSQSPSNKVTEKGKDVELRCDPISGHTALYWYRQSLGQGLEFLIYFQGNSAPDKSGLPSDRFSAERTGGSVSTLTIQRTQQEDSAVYLCASSSSGAGGETQYFGPGTRLLVL.

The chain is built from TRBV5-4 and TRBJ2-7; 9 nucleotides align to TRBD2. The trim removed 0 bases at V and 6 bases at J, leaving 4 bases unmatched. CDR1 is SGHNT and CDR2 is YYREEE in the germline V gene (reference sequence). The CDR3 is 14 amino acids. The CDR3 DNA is TGTGCCAGCAGCTTGGGCTTAGCGGGAGTCGAGCAGTACTTC. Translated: CASSLGLAGVEQYF.

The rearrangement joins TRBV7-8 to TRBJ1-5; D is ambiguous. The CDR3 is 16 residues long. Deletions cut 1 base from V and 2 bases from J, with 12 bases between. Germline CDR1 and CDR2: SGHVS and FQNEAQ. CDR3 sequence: CASSLGPMRGNQPQHF. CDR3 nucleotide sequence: TGTGCCAGCAGCTTAGGACCTATGCGGGGCAATCAGCCCCAGCATTTT.

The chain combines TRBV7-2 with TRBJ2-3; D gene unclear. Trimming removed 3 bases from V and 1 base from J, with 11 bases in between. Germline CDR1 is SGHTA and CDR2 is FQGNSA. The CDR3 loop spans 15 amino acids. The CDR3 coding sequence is TGTGCCAGCAGCTTGTCGAGTCCGGGCACAGATACGCAGTATTTT. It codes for CASSLSSPGTDTQYF.

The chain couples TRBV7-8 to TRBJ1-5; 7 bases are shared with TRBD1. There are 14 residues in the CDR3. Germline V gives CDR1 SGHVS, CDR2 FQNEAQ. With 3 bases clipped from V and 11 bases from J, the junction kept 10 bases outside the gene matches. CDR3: CASSFGTGQGAQHF. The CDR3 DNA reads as TGTGCCAGCAGCTTCGGGACGGGTCAGGGGGCCCAGCATTTT.

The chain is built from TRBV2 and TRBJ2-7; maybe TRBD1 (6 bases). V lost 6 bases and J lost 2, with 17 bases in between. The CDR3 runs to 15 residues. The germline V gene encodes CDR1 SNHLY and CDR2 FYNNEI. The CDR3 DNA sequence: TGTGCCAGCAGCGTCTACCGGGACATCCCCTACGAGCAGTACTTC. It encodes CASSVYRDIPYEQYF.

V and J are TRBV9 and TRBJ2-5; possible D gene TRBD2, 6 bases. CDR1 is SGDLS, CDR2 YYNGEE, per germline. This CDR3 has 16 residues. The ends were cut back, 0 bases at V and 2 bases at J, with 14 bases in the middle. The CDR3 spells CASSVGFYRGQETQYF. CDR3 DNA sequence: TGTGCCAGCAGCGTAGGGTTTTATCGGGGGCAAGAGACCCAGTACTTC.

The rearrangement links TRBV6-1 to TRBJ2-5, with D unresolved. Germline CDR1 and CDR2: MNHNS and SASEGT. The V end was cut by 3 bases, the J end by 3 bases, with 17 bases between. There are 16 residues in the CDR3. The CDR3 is CASSEGFVTLKETQYF. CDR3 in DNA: TGTGCCAGCAGTGAGGGGTTTGTAACGTTAAAAGAGACCCAGTACTTC.

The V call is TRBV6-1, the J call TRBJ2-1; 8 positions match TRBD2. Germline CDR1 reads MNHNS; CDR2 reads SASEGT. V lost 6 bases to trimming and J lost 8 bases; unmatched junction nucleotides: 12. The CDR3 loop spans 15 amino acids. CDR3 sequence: CASSPGLVFQDEQFF. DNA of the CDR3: TGTGCCAGCAGCCCGGGACTAGTATTTCAGGATGAGCAGTTCTTC.